This entry features one TCR beta chain sequence. This specimen belongs to a study of blood T cell repertoires in COVID-19. Study-level information: Material from acute and convalescent COVID-19 was sourced from the United States, Italy and Spain. T cells, B-cell-depleted T cells, or PBMCs supplied cDNA or gDNA.

How the authors handled the data: Reference gene primer amplification in the assay estimated nucleated cell counts. Method: immunoSEQ multiplex PCR; TCRdb's copy keeps in-frame clones and lacks some. From that table come the V and J calls and clone size; the DNA was used to work out D and trimming. Of about 68,000 clones listed, 80% to 90% are singletons. The specimen was peripheral blood. The TCR comes from a woman aged 55-75 years with acute or convalescent COVID-19.

CDR3 sequence: CASSTFTGLAVSNAETQYF. In DNA, the CDR3 is TGTGCCAGCAGCACATTCACCGGGCTAGCGGTCTCAAATGCGGAGACCCAGTACTTC. The chain carries TRBV5-4 and TRBJ2-5; the match to TRBD2 covers 7 bases. V lost 4 bases and J lost 5; bases outside the gene matches: 23. CDR1 is SGHNT, CDR2 YYREEE, per germline (reference sequence). CDR3 length equals 19 residues.